The rows below give T cell receptor beta chains drawn from one sample of a study of CD8 T cells in ankylosing spondylitis. Each CDR3 protein gets one entry after TCRdb re-called the 5' RACE reads with MiXCR. The data contain a few hundred thousand distinct CDR3 sequences, about a fifth of them singletons. Sequencing used blood, either unsorted or a sorted T cell fraction (not recorded which). The receptors were sampled from a male donor with ankylosing spondylitis. CDR3s include the opening cysteine and the closing phenylalanine or tryptophan. D genes are given only for firm matches. The listing skips clone size in some rows; elsewhere it reads once, few, many or a size class.

j_call: TRBJ2-1; d_call: -; v_call: TRBV4-2; clone_size: few; cdr3_aa: CASSQAGPSYNEQFF; cdr3_nt: TGTGCCAGCAGCCAAGCCGGTCCCTCCTACAATGAGCAGTTCTTC
j_call: TRBJ2-5; d_call: TRBD2; v_call: TRBV7-2; clone_size: once; cdr3_aa: CASSLGLAGAETQYF; cdr3_nt: TGTGCCAGCAGCTTGGGACTAGCGGGAGCGGAGACCCAGTACTTC
j_call: TRBJ2-3; d_call: TRBD2; v_call: TRBV7-6; clone_size: -; cdr3_aa: CASSLDRGGGYHTDTQYF; cdr3_nt: TGTGCCAGCAGCTTAGACCGCGGGGGTGGTTATCACACAGATACGCAGTATTTT
j_call: TRBJ2-3; d_call: -; v_call: TRBV20-1; clone_size: -; cdr3_aa: CSARDLNGSWADTQYF; cdr3_nt: TGCAGTGCTAGAGATCTTAACGGGAGCTGGGCAGATACGCAGTATTTT
j_call: TRBJ1-5; d_call: -; v_call: TRBV29-1; clone_size: -; cdr3_aa: CSVRDANQPQHF; cdr3_nt: TGCAGCGTTCGGGACGCAAATCAGCCCCAGCATTTT
j_call: TRBJ2-1; d_call: TRBD2; v_call: TRBV7-3; clone_size: -; cdr3_aa: CASSLTPSGMYNEQFF; cdr3_nt: TGTGCCAGCAGCTTAACCCCTAGCGGGATGTACAATGAGCAGTTCTTC
j_call: TRBJ1-1; d_call: -; v_call: TRBV7-7; clone_size: once; cdr3_aa: CASKLSMNTEVFF; cdr3_nt: TGTGCTAGCAAACTTAGCATGAACACTGAAGTTTTCTTT
j_call: TRBJ2-2; d_call: -; v_call: TRBV5-1; clone_size: few; cdr3_aa: CASSLVSEFFYTGELFF; cdr3_nt: TGCGCCAGCAGCTTGGTGTCAGAATTTTTTTACACCGGGGAGCTGTTTTTT
j_call: TRBJ1-2; d_call: -; v_call: TRBV7-9; clone_size: -; cdr3_aa: CASSLEEVLGYTF; cdr3_nt: TGTGCCAGCAGCTTAGAGGAGGTCCTTGGCTACACCTTC
j_call: TRBJ1-5; d_call: -; v_call: TRBV15; clone_size: many; cdr3_aa: CATSRMDGNSNQPQHF; cdr3_nt: TGTGCCACCAGCAGAATGGACGGCAATAGCAATCAGCCCCAGCATTTT
j_call: TRBJ2-7; d_call: TRBD2; v_call: TRBV6-2/TRBV6-3; clone_size: -; cdr3_aa: CASRTIAGPYEQYF; cdr3_nt: TGTGCCAGCAGGACGATAGCGGGTCCCTACGAGCAGTACTTC
j_call: TRBJ2-7; d_call: -; v_call: TRBV28; clone_size: -; cdr3_aa: CASSLGSGYSFRYEQYF; cdr3_nt: TGTGCCAGCAGTTTAGGGTCGGGGTATAGCTTTCGGTACGAGCAGTACTTC
j_call: TRBJ2-5; d_call: -; v_call: TRBV3-1; clone_size: few; cdr3_aa: CASSQGRGAGETQYF; cdr3_nt: TGTGCCAGCAGCCAAGGTCGGGGGGCAGGGGAGACCCAGTACTTC
j_call: TRBJ2-2; d_call: TRBD1; v_call: TRBV27; clone_size: few; cdr3_aa: CASSSLWTGNTGELFF; cdr3_nt: TGTGCCAGCAGTTCTCTGTGGACAGGGAACACCGGGGAGCTGTTTTTT
j_call: TRBJ1-2; d_call: -; v_call: TRBV20-1; clone_size: -; cdr3_aa: CSETRVGGGYTF; cdr3_nt: TGCAGTGAAACGAGGGTGGGGGGAGGCTACACCTTC
j_call: TRBJ1-5; d_call: -; v_call: TRBV6-6; clone_size: -; cdr3_aa: CASTEGFQPQHF; cdr3_nt: TGTGCCAGCACGGAGGGGTTTCAGCCCCAGCATTTT
j_call: TRBJ2-7; d_call: -; v_call: TRBV28; clone_size: -; cdr3_aa: CASRNPLGEQYF; cdr3_nt: TGTGCCAGCAGGAACCCCCTTGGTGAGCAGTACTTC
j_call: TRBJ1-6; d_call: -; v_call: TRBV20-1; clone_size: -; cdr3_aa: CSARSRREGSHSPLHF; cdr3_nt: TGCAGTGCTAGATCGAGAAGGGAGGGTTCGCATTCACCCCTCCACTTT
j_call: TRBJ2-7; d_call: -; v_call: TRBV6-1; clone_size: -; cdr3_aa: CASSRSGIHSYEQYF; cdr3_nt: TGTGCCAGCAGTCGAAGTGGGATTCACTCCTACGAGCAGTACTTC
j_call: TRBJ2-3; d_call: -; v_call: TRBV25-1; clone_size: few; cdr3_aa: CASSAQGPAWDTQYF; cdr3_nt: TGTGCCAGCAGTGCCCAAGGGCCTGCATGGGATACGCAGTATTTT
j_call: TRBJ2-1; d_call: TRBD2; v_call: TRBV11-2; clone_size: -; cdr3_aa: CASSRRGEGQVGSYNEQFF; cdr3_nt: TGTGCCAGCTCCCGTCGGGGGGAGGGCCAAGTAGGGTCCTACAATGAGCAGTTCTTC
j_call: TRBJ1-6; d_call: -; v_call: TRBV7-3; clone_size: -; cdr3_aa: CASSLNPSRSPLHF; cdr3_nt: TGTGCCAGCAGCTTAAACCCGTCTCGTTCACCCCTCCACTTT
j_call: TRBJ2-7; d_call: -; v_call: TRBV7-3; clone_size: -; cdr3_aa: CASSVRAGHSYEQYF; cdr3_nt: TGTGCCAGCAGCGTACGGGCGGGACATTCCTACGAGCAGTACTTC
j_call: TRBJ2-5; d_call: -; v_call: TRBV29-1; clone_size: few; cdr3_aa: CSVRQGNQETQYF; cdr3_nt: TGCAGCGTAAGGCAGGGCAACCAAGAGACCCAGTACTTC